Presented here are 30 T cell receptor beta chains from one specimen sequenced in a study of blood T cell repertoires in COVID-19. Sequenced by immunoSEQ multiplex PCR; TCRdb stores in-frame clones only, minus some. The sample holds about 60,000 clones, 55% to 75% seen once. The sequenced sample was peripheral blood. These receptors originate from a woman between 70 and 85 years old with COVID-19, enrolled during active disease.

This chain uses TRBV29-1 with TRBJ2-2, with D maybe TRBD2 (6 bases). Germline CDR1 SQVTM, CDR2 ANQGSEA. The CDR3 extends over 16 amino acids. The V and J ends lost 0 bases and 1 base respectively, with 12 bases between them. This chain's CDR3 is CSVEDQEGKNTGELFF. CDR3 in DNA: TGCAGCGTTGAAGATCAGGAGGGCAAGAACACCGGGGAGCTGTTTTTT.

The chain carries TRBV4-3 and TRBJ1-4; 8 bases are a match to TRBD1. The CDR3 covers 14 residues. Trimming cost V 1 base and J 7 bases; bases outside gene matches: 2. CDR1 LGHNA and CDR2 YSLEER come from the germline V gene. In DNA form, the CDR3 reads TGCGCCAGCAGCCAAGGGACAGGGCTTGAAAAACTGTTTTTT. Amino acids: CASSQGTGLEKLFF.

CDR3 loop: CASTPPGVGSNQPQHF. Written as DNA, the CDR3 is TGTGCCAGTACCCCCCCCGGGGTTGGTAGCAATCAGCCCCAGCATTTT. The chain carries TRBV19 and TRBJ1-5; D not resolved. The CDR3 runs to 16 residues. V was shortened by 7 bases and J by 0 bases, with 16 bases between the two germline ends. Germline-derived CDR1 and CDR2 are LNHDA and SQIVND (reference sequence).

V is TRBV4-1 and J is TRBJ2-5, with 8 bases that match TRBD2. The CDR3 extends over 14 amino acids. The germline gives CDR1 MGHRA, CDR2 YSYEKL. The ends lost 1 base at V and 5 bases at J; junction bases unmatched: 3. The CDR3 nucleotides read TGCGCCAGCAGCCAAGCCGTAGCGGGGGAGACCCAGTACTTC. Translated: CASSQAVAGETQYF.

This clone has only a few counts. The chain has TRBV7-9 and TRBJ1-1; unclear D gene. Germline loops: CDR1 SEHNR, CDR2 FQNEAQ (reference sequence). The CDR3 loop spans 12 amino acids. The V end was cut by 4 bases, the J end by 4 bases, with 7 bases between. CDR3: CASSWESTEAFF. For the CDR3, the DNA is TGTGCCAGCAGCTGGGAGAGCACTGAAGCTTTCTTT. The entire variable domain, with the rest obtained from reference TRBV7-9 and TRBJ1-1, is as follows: DTGVSQNPRHKITKRGQNVTFRCDPISEHNRLYWYRQTLGQGPEFLTYFQNEAQLEKSRLLSDRFSAERPKGSFSTLEIQRTEQGDSAMYLCASSWESTEAFFGQGTRLTVV.

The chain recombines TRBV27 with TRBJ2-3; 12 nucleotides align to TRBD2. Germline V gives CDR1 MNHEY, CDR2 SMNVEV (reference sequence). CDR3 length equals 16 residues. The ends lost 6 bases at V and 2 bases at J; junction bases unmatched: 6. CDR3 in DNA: TGTGCCAGCAGACGGGCTAGCGGGGGGGTCACAGATACGCAGTATTTT. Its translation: CASRRASGGVTDTQYF.

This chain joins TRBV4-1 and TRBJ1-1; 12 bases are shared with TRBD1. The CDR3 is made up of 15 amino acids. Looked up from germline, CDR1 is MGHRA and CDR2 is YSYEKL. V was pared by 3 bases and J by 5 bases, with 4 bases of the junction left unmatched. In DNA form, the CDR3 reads TGCGCCAGCAGCCAGGGACAGGGGGCAGGGACTGAAGCTTTCTTT. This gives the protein CASSQGQGAGTEAFF.

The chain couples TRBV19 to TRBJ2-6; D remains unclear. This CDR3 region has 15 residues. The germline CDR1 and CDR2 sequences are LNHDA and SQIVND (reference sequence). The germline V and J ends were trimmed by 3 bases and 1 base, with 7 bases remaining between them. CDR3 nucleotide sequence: TGTGCCAGTAGTATCCAGGTTTCTGGGGCCAACGTCCTGACTTTC. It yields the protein CASSIQVSGANVLTF.

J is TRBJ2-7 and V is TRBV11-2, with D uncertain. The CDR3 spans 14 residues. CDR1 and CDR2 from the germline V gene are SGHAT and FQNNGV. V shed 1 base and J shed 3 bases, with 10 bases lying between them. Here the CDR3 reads CASSLVGIHYEQYV. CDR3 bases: TGTGCCAGCAGCTTAGTTGGCATCCACTACGAGCAGTACGTC.

The CDR3, as DNA: TGTGCCAGCAGTGACGGGGGGCTCAATCAGCCCCAGCATTTT. It yields the protein CASSDGGLNQPQHF. The chain uses TRBV2 and TRBJ1-5, with D perhaps TRBD1 (6 bases). The V and J ends lost 3 bases and 3 bases respectively, with 9 bases between them. This CDR3 is built from 14 residues. Germline V CDR1 and CDR2: SNHLY, FYNNEI.

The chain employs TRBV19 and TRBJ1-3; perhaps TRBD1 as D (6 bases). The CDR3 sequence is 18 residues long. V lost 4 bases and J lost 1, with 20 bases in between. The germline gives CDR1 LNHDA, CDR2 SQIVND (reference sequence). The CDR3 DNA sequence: TGTGCCAGTAGTAAGATAGGCTTGGGACAAGAATCTGGAAACACCATATATTTT. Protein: CASSKIGLGQESGNTIYF.

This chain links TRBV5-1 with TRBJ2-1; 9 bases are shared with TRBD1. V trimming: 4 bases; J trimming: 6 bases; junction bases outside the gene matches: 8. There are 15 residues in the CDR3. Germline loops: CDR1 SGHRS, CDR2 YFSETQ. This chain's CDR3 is CASSDGTGSSNEQFF. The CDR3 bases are TGCGCCAGCAGCGACGGGACAGGGTCTTCCAATGAGCAGTTCTTC.

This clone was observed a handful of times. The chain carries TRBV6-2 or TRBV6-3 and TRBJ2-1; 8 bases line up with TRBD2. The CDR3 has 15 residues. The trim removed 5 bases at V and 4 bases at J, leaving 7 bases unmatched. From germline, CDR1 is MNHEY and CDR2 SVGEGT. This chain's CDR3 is CASSPTGGEYNEQFF. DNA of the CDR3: TGTGCCAGCAGTCCAACGGGAGGGGAGTACAATGAGCAGTTCTTC.

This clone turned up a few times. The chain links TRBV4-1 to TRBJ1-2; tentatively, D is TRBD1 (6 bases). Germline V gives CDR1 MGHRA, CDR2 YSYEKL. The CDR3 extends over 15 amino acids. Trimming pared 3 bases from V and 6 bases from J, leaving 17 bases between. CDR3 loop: CASSQREAGVDGYTF. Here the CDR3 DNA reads TGCGCCAGCAGCCAGAGAGAGGCAGGGGTGGATGGCTACACCTTC.

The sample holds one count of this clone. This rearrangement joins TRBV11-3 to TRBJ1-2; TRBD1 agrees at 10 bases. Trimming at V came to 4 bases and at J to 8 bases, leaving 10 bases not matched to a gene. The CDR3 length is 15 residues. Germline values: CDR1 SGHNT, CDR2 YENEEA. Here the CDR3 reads CASSSLRQGAWGYTF. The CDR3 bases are TGTGCCAGCAGCTCACTACGACAGGGGGCATGGGGCTACACCTTC.

The DNA of the CDR3 is TGCAGCGTTCGTCCGCATGGGACAGGGCAACAAGAGACCCAGTACTTC. Its translation is CSVRPHGTGQQETQYF. The rearrangement uses TRBV29-1 and TRBJ2-5; TRBD1 matches at 9 bases. V gave up 5 bases and J gave up 2 bases; unmatched junction bases: 12. The CDR3 length is 16 residues. The germline gives CDR1 SQVTM, CDR2 ANQGSEA. The variable domain in full, with the rest retrieved from reference TRBV29-1 and TRBJ2-5, is SAVISQKPSRDICQRGTSLTIQCQVDSQVTMMFWYRQQPGQSLTLIATANQGSEATYESGFVIDKFPISRPNLTFSTLTVSNMSPEDSSIYLCSVRPHGTGQQETQYFGPGTRLLVL.

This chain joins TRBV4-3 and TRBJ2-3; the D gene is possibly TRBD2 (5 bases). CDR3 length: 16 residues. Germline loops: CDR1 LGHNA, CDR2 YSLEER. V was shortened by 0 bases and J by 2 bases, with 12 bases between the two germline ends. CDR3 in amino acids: CASSQDPGMVTDTQYF. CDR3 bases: TGCGCCAGCAGCCAAGATCCGGGGATGGTCACAGATACGCAGTATTTT.

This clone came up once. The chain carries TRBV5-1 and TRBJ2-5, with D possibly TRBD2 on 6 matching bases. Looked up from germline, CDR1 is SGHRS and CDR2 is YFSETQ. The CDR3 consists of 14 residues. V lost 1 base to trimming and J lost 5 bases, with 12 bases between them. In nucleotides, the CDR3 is TGCGCCAGCAGCTTGAACGCAGGAGGGGAGACCCAGTACTTC. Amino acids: CASSLNAGGETQYF.

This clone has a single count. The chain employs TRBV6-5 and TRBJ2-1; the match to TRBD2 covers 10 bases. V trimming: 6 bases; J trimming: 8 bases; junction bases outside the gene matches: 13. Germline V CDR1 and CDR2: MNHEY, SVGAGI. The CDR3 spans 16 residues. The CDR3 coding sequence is TGTGCCAGCAGCTACGAGGGACTAGCGTGGGTCGATGAGCAGTTCTTC. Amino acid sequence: CASSYEGLAWVDEQFF.

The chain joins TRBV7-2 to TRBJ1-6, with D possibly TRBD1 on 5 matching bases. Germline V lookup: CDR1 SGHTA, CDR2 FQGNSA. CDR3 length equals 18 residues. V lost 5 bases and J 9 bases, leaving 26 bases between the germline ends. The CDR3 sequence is CASSARVSQGVIGSPLHF. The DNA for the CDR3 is TGTGCCAGCAGCGCCCGGGTTTCTCAGGGCGTAATCGGTTCACCCCTCCACTTT. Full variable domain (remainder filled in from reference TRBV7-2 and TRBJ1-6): GAGVSQSPSNKVTEKGKDVELRCDPISGHTALYWYRQSLGQGLEFLIYFQGNSAPDKSGLPSDRFSAERTGGSVSTLTIQRTQQEDSAVYLCASSARVSQGVIGSPLHFGNGTRLTVT.

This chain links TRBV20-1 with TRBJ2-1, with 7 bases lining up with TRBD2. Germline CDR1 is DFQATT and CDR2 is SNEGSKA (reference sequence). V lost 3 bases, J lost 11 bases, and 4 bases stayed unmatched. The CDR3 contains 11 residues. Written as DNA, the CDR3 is TGCAGTGCTAGCCCCGGGGGGAAGCAGTTCTTC. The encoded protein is CSASPGGKQFF.

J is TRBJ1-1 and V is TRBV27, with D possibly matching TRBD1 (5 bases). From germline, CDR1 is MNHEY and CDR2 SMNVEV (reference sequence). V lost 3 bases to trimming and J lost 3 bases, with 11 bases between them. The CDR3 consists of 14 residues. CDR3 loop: CASSFGGADTEAFF. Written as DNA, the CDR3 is TGTGCCAGCAGTTTTGGAGGGGCGGACACTGAAGCTTTCTTT.

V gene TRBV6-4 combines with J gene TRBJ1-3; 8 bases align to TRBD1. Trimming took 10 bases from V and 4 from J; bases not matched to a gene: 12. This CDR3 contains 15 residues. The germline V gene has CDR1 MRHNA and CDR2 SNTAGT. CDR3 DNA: TGTGCCATCGTTACGGCAGGGGGCTCCGGAAACACCATATATTTT. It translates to CAIVTAGGSGNTIYF.

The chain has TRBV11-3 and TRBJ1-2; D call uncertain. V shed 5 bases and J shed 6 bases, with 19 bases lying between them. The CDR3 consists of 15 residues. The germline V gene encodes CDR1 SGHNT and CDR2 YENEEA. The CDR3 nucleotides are TGTGCCAGCAGCCCCCGGCAGTATGAGGTGAATGGCTACACCTTC. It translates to CASSPRQYEVNGYTF.

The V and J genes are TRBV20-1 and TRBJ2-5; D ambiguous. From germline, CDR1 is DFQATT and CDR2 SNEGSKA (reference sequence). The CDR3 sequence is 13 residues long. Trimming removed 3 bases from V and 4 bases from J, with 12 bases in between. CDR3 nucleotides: TGCAGTGCTAGTTCGATAGCTGCAGAGACCCAGTACTTC. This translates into CSASSIAAETQYF.

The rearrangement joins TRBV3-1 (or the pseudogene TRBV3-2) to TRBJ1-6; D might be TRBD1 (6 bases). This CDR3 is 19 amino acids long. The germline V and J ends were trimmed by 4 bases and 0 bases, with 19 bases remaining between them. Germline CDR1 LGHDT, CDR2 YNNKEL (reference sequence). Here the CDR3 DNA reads TGTGCCAGCAGCCCCAACCCCACAGGGACGAGCTCCTATAATTCACCCCTCCACTTT. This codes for CASSPNPTGTSSYNSPLHF.

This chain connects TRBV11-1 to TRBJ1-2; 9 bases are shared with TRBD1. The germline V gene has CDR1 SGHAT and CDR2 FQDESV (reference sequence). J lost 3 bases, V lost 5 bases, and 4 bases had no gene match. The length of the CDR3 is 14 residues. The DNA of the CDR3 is TGTGCCAGCAGCCCGGGACAGGGTCACTATGGCTACACCTTC. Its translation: CASSPGQGHYGYTF.

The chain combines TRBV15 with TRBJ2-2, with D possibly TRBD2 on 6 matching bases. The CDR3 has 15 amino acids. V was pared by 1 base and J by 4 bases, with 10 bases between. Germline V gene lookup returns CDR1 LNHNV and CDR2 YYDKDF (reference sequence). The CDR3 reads CATSRGWGVTGELFF. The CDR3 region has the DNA TGTGCCACCAGCAGAGGTTGGGGGGTCACCGGGGAGCTGTTTTTT.

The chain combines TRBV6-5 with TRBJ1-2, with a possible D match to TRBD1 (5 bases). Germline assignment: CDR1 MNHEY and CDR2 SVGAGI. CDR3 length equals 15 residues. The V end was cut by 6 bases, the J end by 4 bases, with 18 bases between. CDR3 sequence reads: CASSPGDSSSYGYTF. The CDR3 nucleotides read TGTGCCAGCAGCCCCGGGGACTCCTCCAGCTATGGCTACACCTTC.

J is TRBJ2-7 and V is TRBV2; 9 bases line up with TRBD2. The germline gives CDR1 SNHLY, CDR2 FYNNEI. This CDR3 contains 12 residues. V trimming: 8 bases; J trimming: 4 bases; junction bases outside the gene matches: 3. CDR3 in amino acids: CASGRGGYEQYF. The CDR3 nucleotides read TGTGCCAGCGGGCGGGGGGGATACGAGCAGTACTTC.